The 2 T cell receptor beta chains presented below share a single source sample, sequenced in a study of radiotherapy plus CTLA-4 blockade in lung cancer. The assay was immunoSEQ multiplex PCR, and TCRdb's table has in-frame clones only and misses some. The data contain roughly 63,000 clones, about 72% of them singletons. Sequenced here: peripheral blood, sampled from a patient treated with radiotherapy plus ipilimumab. These receptor sequences come from a human donor with non-small cell lung cancer whose response to radiotherapy plus ipilimumab could not be evaluated.

The chain has TRBV7-9 and TRBJ1-3; no firm D call. Germline assignment: CDR1 SEHNR and CDR2 FQNEAQ (reference sequence). This CDR3 has 16 residues. Trimming took 5 bases from V and 0 from J, leaving 14 bases between them. CDR3 protein: CASSRGEGNSGNTIYF. In DNA form, the CDR3 reads TGTGCCAGCAGCCGAGGAGAGGGTAACTCTGGAAACACCATATATTTT.

The V gene is TRBV30, the J gene TRBJ2-7, with 13 positions matching TRBD2. The germline gives CDR1 GTSNPN, CDR2 SVGIG (reference sequence). This CDR3 is 19 amino acids long. With 0 bases clipped from V and 2 bases from J, the junction kept 13 bases outside the gene matches. CDR3 sequence: CAWSVPGTSGITVTYEQYF. Written as DNA, the CDR3 is TGTGCCTGGAGTGTACCCGGGACTAGCGGGATTACCGTAACCTACGAGCAGTACTTC.